The sequence of this T cell receptor (beta chain) was determined in a study of OX40 agonist ivuxolimab in advanced cancers. Here immunoSEQ multiplex PCR was the method, and the copy in TCRdb shows in-frame clones only, minus some. Counted here are 20,000 or so clones, 86% occurring once; the ten biggest clones make up approximately 28%. In the case of this clone: The antigen is undetermined.

Whole-study results and caveats: CD8+ T cells showed, on average, more clonal expansion than CD4+ cells. Circulating CD4+ and CD8+ T cells showed clonal expansion by week 6 at 0.1 to 3.0 mg/kg. Partial responders dosed at 0.1-3.0 mg/kg displayed clonal expansion ranking among the lowest. Specificity for antigen went undetermined in the expanded peripheral T cells.

CDR3 size: 16 residues. Here the sequenced sample was CD4+ or CD8+ T cells sorted from blood, taken in a trial of the OX40 agonist ivuxolimab. This receptor was identified in an adult with an advanced solid tumor such as melanoma, head and neck, liver or kidney cancer. The V and J genes are TRBV21-1 and TRBJ2-7; the D segment call TRBD1 is taken from the table without a DNA check. TRBV21-1 has pseudogene status. The CDR3 nucleotides are TGTGCCAGCGGCCTCTACAGGGGGGTTTCTTCCTACGAGCAGTACTTC. This translates into CASGLYRGVSSYEQYF.